Described below is a single T cell receptor (beta chain) sequence and its context. A second about 6 to 11 cycle PCR used barcoded and J-beta primers. TCRdb recomputed calls from the 5' RACE reads with MiXCR, one row per CDR3 protein. The sample gives approximately 900,000 distinct CDR3 sequences, almost 30% of which show up once; 10% is in the top ten. The sample comes from a study of blood T cells in healthy people across ages. In the study overall: When template switching was applied, about one barcoded beta molecule was captured per two T cells.

These same data were also listed under a study on T cells of mothers and their children. That study reports: In this cohort, donors were three healthy Caucasian mothers plus their six children.

This receptor was obtained from a woman aged 35 to 49 in good health. Sequenced sample: blood.

The CDR3, as DNA: TGTGCCAGCAGTTTATTCGTTGGGACGGCCAGCTCCTATAATTCACCCCTCCACTTT. Protein: CASSLFVGTASSYNSPLHF. The genes are TRBV27 and TRBJ1-6; tentatively, D is TRBD1 (5 bases). Germline loops: CDR1 MNHEY, CDR2 SMNVEV (reference sequence). The CDR3 length is 19 residues. V lost 1 base and J lost 0, with 16 bases in between.